A single sample is the source of the 22 T cell receptor beta chains below, sequenced in a study of T-cell reconstitution after alpha-beta-depleted transplantation in children. Unique molecular identifiers were built into the TCRbeta library. One entry per CDR3 protein, called by TCRdb with MiXCR from the PCR reads. The data show approximately 590,000 distinct CDR3 sequences, with over 9.5% seen just once and 4% held by the top ten. The sequenced sample was PBMCs from the stem cell graft donor, obtained from the stem cell graft. The receptors here all came from a human donor who donated a stem cell graft to a child with acute myeloid leukemia.

At least ten counts were recorded for this clonotype. The chain has TRBV28 and TRBJ2-7; perhaps TRBD2 as D (5 bases). Germline loops: CDR1 MDHEN, CDR2 SYDVKM. V gave up 6 bases and J gave up 2 bases, with 8 bases separating them. The CDR3 sequence is 12 residues long. This chain's CDR3 is CASRTGTYEQYF. The DNA of the CDR3 is TGTGCCAGCAGAACGGGGACCTACGAGCAGTACTTC.

The chain carries TRBV28 and TRBJ1-1, with a weak D call TRBD1 (6 bases). The CDR3 extends over 14 amino acids. CDR1 MDHEN and CDR2 SYDVKM come from the germline V gene. Deletions cut 6 bases from V and 2 bases from J, with 13 bases between. The CDR3 is CASRSDRINTEAFF. In DNA form, the CDR3 reads TGTGCCAGCAGATCGGACAGAATCAACACTGAAGCTTTCTTT.

This clonotype appeared many times. The chain recombines TRBV6-6 with TRBJ1-4, with D tentatively TRBD1 (5 bases). The CDR3 has 13 residues. V dropped 6 bases and J dropped 7 bases, with 12 bases sitting between them. Per the germline V gene, CDR1 is MNHNY and CDR2 is SVGAGI (reference sequence). The CDR3 DNA sequence: TGTGCCAGCAGCCGTGGGCAGGGTGAAAAACTGTTTTTT. It specifies CASSRGQGEKLFF.

The chain is built from TRBV28 and TRBJ2-1; 12 positions agree with TRBD2. CDR3 length equals 15 residues. Germline CDR1 reads MDHEN; CDR2 reads SYDVKM. V shed 3 bases, J shed 6 bases, and the junction held 3 bases outside the gene matches. CDR3 sequence: CASSLASGRGNEQFF. CDR3 nucleotide sequence: TGTGCCAGCAGTTTGGCTAGCGGGAGGGGCAATGAGCAGTTCTTC.

This clonotype was counted between two and nine times. The gene calls are TRBV6-1 and TRBJ1-5; D is unresolved. The germline CDR1 and CDR2 sequences are MNHNS and SASEGT. Trimming cost V 7 bases and J 13 bases, with 20 bases left between them. The CDR3 is 13 residues long. DNA for the CDR3: TGTGCCAGCACCCTAAGTCAGGACTTAAGTCAGCATTTT. Encoded protein: CASTLSQDLSQHF.

Only a few counts were recorded for this clonotype. This chain links TRBV10-3 with TRBJ2-1, with unresolved D. The ends were cut back, 3 bases at V and 3 bases at J, with 9 bases in the middle. Per the germline V gene, CDR1 is ENHRY and CDR2 is SYGVKD. This CDR3 is 14 amino acids long. As DNA, the CDR3 is TGTGCCATCAGTGAAGAGCGCCTCTACAATGAGCAGTTCTTC. Translated, it gives CAISEERLYNEQFF.

With regard to this clonotype: Given a much more abundant clone one base away, this may be a read error. The gene calls are TRBV20-1 and TRBJ2-5; 11 nucleotides align to TRBD2. The CDR3 runs 13 residues. The germline V gene has CDR1 DFQATT and CDR2 SNEGSKA (reference sequence). CDR3 DNA: TGCGGTGGGTTAGCGGGAGGGCCAGAGACCCAGTACTTC. It codes for CGGLAGGPETQYF.

This clonotype was picked up many times. This chain links TRBV29-1 with TRBJ2-7; D tentatively fits TRBD1 or TRBD2 (5 bases each). V lost 7 bases to trimming and J lost 7 bases, with 17 bases between them. CDR3 length equals 12 residues. Germline loops: CDR1 SQVTM, CDR2 ANQGSEA. The CDR3 reads CSAQGPPPEQYF. The DNA of the CDR3 is TGCAGCGCCCAGGGACCCCCGCCGGAGCAGTACTTC.

This clonotype was observed a handful of times. The J gene is TRBJ2-1, the V gene TRBV6-2 or TRBV6-3; D gene ambiguous. Trimming left V 6 bases short and J 8 bases short, with 8 bases between. The CDR3 has 11 residues. Germline V CDR1 and CDR2: MNHEY, SVGEGT. In DNA form, the CDR3 reads TGTGCCAGCAGCGTAATCCATGAGCAGTTCTTC. The encoded protein is CASSVIHEQFF.

The sample holds many counts of this clonotype. This chain joins TRBV29-1 and TRBJ2-1; TRBD2 might be the D (6 bases). CDR3 size: 14 residues. From germline, CDR1 is SQVTM and CDR2 ANQGSEA. V lost 5 bases to trimming and J lost 0 bases, with 11 bases between them. The CDR3 DNA is TGCAGCGTTTCGAGGGAGGTCTCCTACAATGAGCAGTTCTTC. Encoded protein: CSVSREVSYNEQFF.

The chain carries TRBV7-3 and TRBJ2-7; 8 bases match TRBD1. Germline assignment: CDR1 SGHTA and CDR2 FQGTGA. The CDR3 has 14 residues. V trimming: 4 bases; J trimming: 5 bases; junction bases outside the gene matches: 7. The CDR3 here is CASSSRGPGDEQYF. The CDR3 coding sequence is TGTGCCAGCAGCTCCAGGGGGCCCGGTGACGAGCAGTACTTC. The whole variable domain, remainder taken from reference TRBV7-3 and TRBJ2-7, is GAGVSQTPSNKVTEKGKYVELRCDPISGHTALYWYRQSLGQGPEFLIYFQGTGAADDSGLPNDRFFAVRPEGSVSTLKIQRTERGDSAVYLCASSSRGPGDEQYFGPGTRLTVT.

This clonotype came up many times. The V and J genes are TRBV4-3 and TRBJ2-3; 10 positions agree with TRBD2. This CDR3 is built from 16 residues. Germline CDR1 is LGHNA and CDR2 is YSLEER. The V gene end was trimmed by 0 bases and the J gene end by 2 bases; junction bases not matched to a gene: 2. The CDR3 region has the DNA TGCGCCAGCAGCCAAGATCTAGCGGGAGCCACAGATACGCAGTATTTT. Its protein product is CASSQDLAGATDTQYF.

The sample holds a few counts of this clonotype. The V gene is TRBV29-1, the J gene TRBJ2-2, with D maybe TRBD2 (5 bases). V was clipped by 6 bases and J by 3 bases, with 11 bases between them. The CDR3 covers 13 residues. CDR1 is SQVTM and CDR2 is ANQGSEA in the germline V gene. This chain's CDR3 is CSVYKRYTGELFF. For the CDR3, the DNA is TGCAGCGTCTACAAGCGGTACACCGGGGAGCTGTTTTTT.

This clonotype was picked up many times. This chain connects TRBV11-2 to TRBJ2-3, with 7 bases lining up with TRBD2. The CDR3 extends over 14 amino acids. V was clipped by 3 bases and J by 3 bases; unmatched bases: 3. CDR1 is SGHAT and CDR2 is FQNNGV in the germline V gene. This chain's CDR3 is CASSFRGSTDTQYF. The CDR3 DNA reads TGTGCCAGCAGCTTTCGCGGGAGTACAGATACGCAGTATTTT.

A remark on this clonotype: At one of its ends the junction is not consistent with the germline gene, which may arise from a read error. J is TRBJ2-2 and V is TRBV20-1, with 9 positions matching TRBD2. The length of the CDR3 is 15 residues. Per the germline V gene, CDR1 is DFQATT and CDR2 is SNEGSKA (reference sequence). The CDR3 sequence is CCASLAGAGTGELFF. CDR3 in DNA: TGCTGTGCTAGCTTAGCGGGAGCTGGTACCGGGGAGCTGTTTTTT.

This clonotype was picked up a small number of times. This chain links TRBV6-5 with TRBJ2-1; D possibly corresponds to TRBD2 (6 bases). The CDR3 runs to 16 residues. Germline V gene lookup returns CDR1 MNHEY and CDR2 SVGAGI. Trimming removed 2 bases at V and 8 bases at J, with 19 bases between. The CDR3 protein is CASSYQPSHGGYEQFF. CDR3 nucleotides: TGTGCCAGCAGTTACCAACCCTCGCATGGAGGGTATGAGCAGTTCTTC.

Only a few counts were recorded for this clonotype. The V call is TRBV18, the J call TRBJ2-3; 7 bases agree with TRBD2. CDR1 and CDR2 from the germline V gene are KGHSH and LQKENI. J gave up 6 bases and V 5 bases, and 11 bases lay outside the gene matches. This CDR3 has 15 amino acids. For the CDR3, the DNA is TGTGCCAGCTCAGACACTAGCGTCCCCCCCGATACGCAGTATTTT. Protein sequence: CASSDTSVPPDTQYF.

The rearrangement joins TRBV5-1 to TRBJ2-1; D may be TRBD1 or TRBD2 (5 bases each). The V end was cut by 4 bases, the J end by 0 bases, with 14 bases between. The CDR3 runs to 16 residues. CDR1 and CDR2 (germline): SGHRS, YFSETQ. DNA for the CDR3: TGCGCCAGCAGCCAGGGTAGCGCGAGCTCCTACAATGAGCAGTTCTTC. This sequence encodes CASSQGSASSYNEQFF.

This chain links TRBV20-1 with TRBJ1-5, with D unclear. There are 14 residues in the CDR3. Deletions cut 6 bases from V and 4 bases from J, with 16 bases between. The germline gives CDR1 DFQATT, CDR2 SNEGSKA (reference sequence). The CDR3 DNA reads TGCAGTGCCCCGGAACCTAAGCCAAATCAGCCCCAGCATTTT. This gives the protein CSAPEPKPNQPQHF.

This clonotype came up many times. The genes are TRBV9 and TRBJ2-2, with a tentative D call TRBD2 (5 bases). This CDR3 is built from 11 residues. Germline V gene lookup returns CDR1 SGDLS and CDR2 YYNGEE. V was cut by 10 bases and J by 4 bases, with 8 bases left in between. The CDR3 sequence: CASGVTGELFF. The CDR3 DNA reads TGTGCCTCCGGGGTCACCGGGGAGCTGTTTTTT.

This chain uses TRBV7-9 with TRBJ1-5; D is uncertain. The CDR3 contains 14 residues. Deletions cut 4 bases from V and 1 base from J, with 8 bases between. CDR1 and CDR2 from the germline V gene are SEHNR and FQNEAQ (reference sequence). CDR3 bases: TGTGCCAGCAGCTCCCCCAACAGCAATCAGCCCCAGCATTTT. This gives the protein CASSSPNSNQPQHF.

This clonotype was recorded at least ten times. The chain uses TRBV29-1 and TRBJ2-1; 7 nucleotides align to TRBD1. CDR1 SQVTM and CDR2 ANQGSEA come from the germline V gene. The V gene end was trimmed by 4 bases and the J gene end by 7 bases; junction bases not matched to a gene: 10. The CDR3 is 14 amino acids. This CDR3 is CSVGARGPANEQFF. The CDR3, as DNA: TGCAGCGTTGGAGCAAGGGGGCCAGCGAATGAGCAGTTCTTC.